This note documents a single TCR beta chain sequence. The entry originates in a study of blood T cell repertoires in COVID-19. The repertoire was sequenced with immunoSEQ multiplex PCR; TCRdb's copy has only in-frame clones and lacks some. The table lists approximately 490,000 clones, 87% of them singletons. CDR1 is MNHEY and CDR2 is SVGAGI in the germline V gene. The CDR3 sequence is 15 residues long. Trimming cost V 4 bases and J 4 bases, with 16 bases left between them. Either two negative PCRs, clearance, or symptom resolution qualified Cohort 3 donors as recovered. Sequenced sample: PBMCs or T cells enriched from blood (not recorded which). The chain uses TRBV6-5 and TRBJ1-1; no firm D call. This TCR was recovered from a woman under 30 who had recovered from COVID-19. The CDR3 DNA is TGTGCCAGCAGTTTCGGACGGCATGCGGGCACTGAAGCTTTCTTT. It is translated as CASSFGRHAGTEAFF.